These T cell receptor beta chains were read from a single sample in a study of OX40 agonist ivuxolimab in advanced cancers. Clones were read by immunoSEQ multiplex PCR, and TCRdb kept only the in-frame ones, dropping some. This table holds tens of thousands of clones, about 88% found once. Here the sequenced sample was CD4+ or CD8+ T cells sorted from blood, taken in a trial of the OX40 agonist ivuxolimab. The receptors shown here come from an adult with an advanced solid tumor such as melanoma, head and neck, liver or kidney cancer. Each CDR3 is given with its conserved first and last residue. D genes are given only for firm matches. Size values are once, few and many counts, or a class for expanded clones, and some rows have none.

v_gene,j_gene,d_gene,abundance,CDR3nt,CDR3aa
TRBV28,TRBJ1-1,-,few,TGTGCCAGCATCCGAGGGGGGAACACTGAAGCTTTCTTT,CASIRGGNTEAFF
TRBV7-9,TRBJ2-5,-,-,TGTGCCAGCAGTTCTCCTACAGGGTACCAAGAGACCCAGTACTTC,CASSSPTGYQETQYF
TRBV18,TRBJ2-5,-,-,TGTGCCAGCTCCTCAAAAGAGACCCAGTACTTC,CASSSKETQYF
TRBV19,TRBJ1-2,-,-,TGTGCCAGTAGTATCCGTTCTGGCGGAGGCTACACCTTC,CASSIRSGGGYTF
TRBV2,TRBJ1-6,-,once,TGTGCCAGCATTAAAGACCGGGGTGCACCCCTCCACTTT,CASIKDRGAPLHF
TRBV19,TRBJ1-1,-,-,TGTGCCAGTAGGGAGTCGAACACTGAAGCTTTCTTT,CASRESNTEAFF
TRBV7-3,TRBJ2-3,-,-,TGTGCCAGCAGCTCCTCAGGGAACCTTGGGACAGATACGCAGTATTTT,CASSSSGNLGTDTQYF
TRBV5-1,TRBJ1-1,-,-,TGCGCCAGCAGCTTGGCCGCTATTAACACTGAAGCTTTCTTT,CASSLAAINTEAFF
TRBV6-6,TRBJ1-6,-,-,TGTGCCAGCAGTTACAGCGGAAGGGGCGTGGCCCTCCACTTT,CASSYSGRGVALHF
TRBV4-2,TRBJ1-3,-,once,TGTGCCAGCAGCCAAACAACCAGCTCTGGAAACACCATATATTTT,CASSQTTSSGNTIYF
TRBV28,TRBJ1-5,TRBD1,-,TGTGCCAGCAGTCATGGGACAGGGGTTGACAATCAGCCCCAGCATTTT,CASSHGTGVDNQPQHF
TRBV27,TRBJ2-3,TRBD1,-,TGTGCCAGCGGCAACCGACAGGGTCGCTCTTCAGATACGCAGTATTTT,CASGNRQGRSSDTQYF
TRBV11-2,TRBJ2-7,-,-,TGTGCCAGCAGCTCTCTTAGGGGACTCGACCGGTACGAGCAGTACTTC,CASSSLRGLDRYEQYF
TRBV4-2,TRBJ1-3,-,-,TGTGCCAGCAGCCAAGTCGGAGGATCCTCCCCGTATTTT,CASSQVGGSSPYF
TRBV10-3,TRBJ2-3,-,-,TGTGCCATCAGTGAAGGGGACCGCCGCACAGATACGCAGTATTTT,CAISEGDRRTDTQYF
TRBV27,TRBJ1-3,TRBD1,-,TGTGCCAGCAGTTCGACAGGGGGGAACACCATATATTTT,CASSSTGGNTIYF
TRBV5-6,TRBJ2-1,-,-,TGTGCCAGCAGTGCCGGAGACAATGAGCAGTTCTTC,CASSAGDNEQFF